This T cell receptor beta chain comes out of a study of T cell clonotyping in hematopoietic cell transplantation. Broader study findings: At the given depth, recipient repertoires were over 95% de novo clonotypes. After transplant, recipient diversity fell while pathologically expanded clonotypes grew through day 180.

As regards this clone: Its cognate antigen is unknown.

This CDR3 region has 17 residues. V was cut by 4 bases and J by 6 bases, with 21 bases left in between. The germline V gene encodes CDR1 SGHDN and CDR2 FVKESK. Clones were read by immunoSEQ multiplex PCR, and TCRdb kept only the in-frame ones, dropping some. This table holds tens of thousands of clones, approximately 95% found once. The specimen was peripheral blood mononuclear cells. The sequence came from a man aged 25 to 40 in good health. Some clones in this sample may be carry-over from other donors' samples. The V call is TRBV14, the J call TRBJ2-2; the D gene is possibly TRBD2 (5 bases). CDR3 loop: CASSPADGLYIAGELFF. The CDR3 bases are TGTGCCAGCAGCCCGGCGGACGGACTGTATATCGCCGGGGAGCTGTTTTTT.